The present T cell receptor beta chain was sequenced within a study of spatial heterogeneity in lung cancer. As for the study in general: Detected sequences consistently included more beta-chain ones than alpha-chain ones. For tumor regions, TCR transcript counts showed a strong correlation with a T cell module score derived from matched bulk RNA-seq. Study-wide results and caveats: How many expanded intratumoral alpha and beta TCRs were present tracked the tumor mutation count, which was a count of nonsynonymous mutations.

The germline V gene encodes CDR1 SGHRS and CDR2 YFSETQ. The CDR3 runs 13 residues. With 5 bases removed from V and 3 bases from J, the gap between germline ends came to 11 bases. Documented time point: sample taken at primary tumor resection. No cell sorting; template was whole RNA from tumor, lung tissue or PBMC. This clonotype was observed many times. The antigen is unknown. Each CDR3 protein is one row after TCRdb ran MiXCR on the 5' RACE reads. The sample holds more than 7,500 distinct CDR3 sequences, roughly 5.5% seen once. The chain uses TRBV5-1 and TRBJ1-1; perhaps TRBD1 as D (6 bases). The source is a female donor with early-stage non-small cell lung cancer. This specimen consisted of lung tumor tissue, obtained at surgery. As DNA, the CDR3 is TGCGCCAGCAGACAGGGCCCCGACACTGAAGCTTTCTTT. Protein product: CASRQGPDTEAFF.